The clone carrying this T cell receptor beta chain was picked up a small number of times. In the source study's methods: Reference gene primer amplification gave estimated nucleated cell counts. Using immunoSEQ multiplex PCR, the repertoire was profiled, and TCRdb retains in-frame clones only, with some absent. That table furnishes V, J and clone size, whereas the DNA furnished D and trimming. The profile shows more than 300,000 clones, more than 70% of them singletons. The Seattle patients joined while their infection was active and were tracked longitudinally afterward. This sample is part of a study of blood T cell repertoires in COVID-19. Overall study: T cells, B-cell-depleted T cells, or PBMCs supplied cDNA or gDNA.

V gave up 1 base and J gave up 10 bases; unmatched junction bases: 10. CDR3 length: 15 residues. Germline CDR1 LNHDA, CDR2 SQIVND (reference sequence). The sequenced sample was peripheral blood. This receptor was obtained from a young woman with COVID-19, enrolled during active disease. J is TRBJ1-5 and V is TRBV19; 7 bases are shared with TRBD1. CDR3 protein: CASSIVGTVHRPQHF. The CDR3 nucleotides read TGTGCCAGTAGTATAGTTGGGACAGTTCATCGCCCCCAGCATTTT.